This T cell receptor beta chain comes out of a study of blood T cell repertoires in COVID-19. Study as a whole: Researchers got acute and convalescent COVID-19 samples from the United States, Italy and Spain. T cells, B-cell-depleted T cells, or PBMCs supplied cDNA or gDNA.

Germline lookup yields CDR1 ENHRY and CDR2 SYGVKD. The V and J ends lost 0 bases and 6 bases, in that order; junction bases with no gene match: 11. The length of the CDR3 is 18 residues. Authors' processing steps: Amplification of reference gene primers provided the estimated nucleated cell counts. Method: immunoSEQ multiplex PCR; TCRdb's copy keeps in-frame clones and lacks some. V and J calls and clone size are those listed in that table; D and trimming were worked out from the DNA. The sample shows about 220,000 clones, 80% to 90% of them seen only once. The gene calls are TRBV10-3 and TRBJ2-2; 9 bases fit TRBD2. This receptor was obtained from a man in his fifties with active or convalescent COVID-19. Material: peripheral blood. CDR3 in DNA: TGTGCCATCAGTGAGTCCCCCCTTCGCGGGGGGGCCGCCGGGGAGCTGTTTTTT. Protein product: CAISESPLRGGAAGELFF.